The 18 T cell receptor beta chains listed next were all sequenced from one sample in a study of shared clonotypes between healthy human individuals. Profiled with immunoSEQ multiplex PCR; TCRdb holds only in-frame clones, not every one. The data hold about half a million clones, with roughly 77% observed a single time. What was sequenced was PBMCs. These receptors all stem from a woman between 40 and 55 years old in good health. Some clones in this sample may be carry-over from other donors' samples.

The rearrangement joins TRBV28 to TRBJ1-1; unclear D gene. The V gene's germline CDR1 is MDHEN and CDR2 SYDVKM. The CDR3 is 14 amino acids. V was pared by 3 bases and J by 2 bases, with 10 bases between. The CDR3 is CASSLRGRNTEAFF. Here the CDR3 DNA reads TGTGCCAGCAGTTTGCGGGGAAGAAACACTGAAGCTTTCTTT.

CDR3 sequence (DNA): TGTGCCAGCAGTGAGTTACAACCAAAAACCACAGATACGCAGTATTTT. It translates to CASSELQPKTTDTQYF. The V and J genes are TRBV2 and TRBJ2-3; no clear D gene. V lost 3 bases and J lost 2, with 15 bases in between. Germline-derived CDR1 and CDR2 are SNHLY and FYNNEI. The CDR3 runs to 16 residues.

As DNA, the CDR3 is TGTGCCAGCAGTTTATTGGGGGAGACCCAGTACTTC. Translated: CASSLLGETQYF. The chain combines TRBV27 with TRBJ2-5, with D unresolved. The CDR3 is 12 amino acids. Trimming pared 1 base from V and 5 bases from J, leaving 5 bases between. Germline V gene sequence: CDR1 MNHEY, CDR2 SMNVEV (reference sequence).

V and J are TRBV29-1 and TRBJ2-1; D gene unclear. The CDR3 consists of 14 residues. Trimming shortened V by 4 bases and J by 7 bases, and 17 bases separated the two germline ends. CDR1 is SQVTM, CDR2 ANQGSEA, per germline. CDR3 residues: CSVGYSIKLNEQFF. In nucleotides, the CDR3 is TGCAGCGTTGGGTACTCAATCAAGTTAAATGAGCAGTTCTTC.

A remark on this clone: In the same sample, other DNA sequences code for this CDR3. The chain uses TRBV28 and TRBJ1-5; D is possibly TRBD1 (5 bases). V was shortened by 6 bases and J by 4 bases, with 7 bases between the two germline ends. Germline CDR1 and CDR2: MDHEN and SYDVKM. The CDR3 contains 12 residues. In DNA form, the CDR3 reads TGTGCCAGCAGGGGGGGAAATCAGCCCCAGCATTTT. Translating gives CASRGGNQPQHF.

CDR3 in amino acids: CASSSPEVSYEQYF. CDR3 in DNA: TGTGCCAGCAGCTCCCCCGAGGTCTCCTACGAGCAGTACTTC. This chain links TRBV7-9 with TRBJ2-7; no clear D. V was shortened by 4 bases and J by 0 bases, with 10 bases between the two germline ends. The CDR3 length is 14 residues. The germline V gene has CDR1 SEHNR and CDR2 FQNEAQ (reference sequence).

The chain combines TRBV2 with TRBJ2-7; possibly TRBD2 for D (5 bases). The CDR3 spans 14 residues. V lost 3 bases and J lost 2, with 11 bases in between. Germline V CDR1 and CDR2: SNHLY, FYNNEI. The CDR3 spells CASSEQRITYEQYF. The CDR3 bases are TGTGCCAGCAGTGAGCAGCGGATTACCTACGAGCAGTACTTC.

As concerns this clone: Sequence at one end of the junction differs from germline and may be a read error. The CDR3: CASSLAGRESSHEQYF. CDR3 sequence (DNA): TGTGCCAGCAGCTTAGCCGGACGGGAGTCCTCCCACGAGCAGTACTTC. The chain joins TRBV7-2 to TRBJ2-7; perhaps TRBD2 as D (6 bases). CDR3 length equals 16 residues. Germline CDR1 reads SGHTA; CDR2 reads FQGNSA. Based on the CDR3 plus reference TRBV7-2 and TRBJ2-7, the full variable domain is GAGVSQSPSNKVTEKGKDVELRCDPISGHTALYWYRQSLGQGLEFLIYFQGNSAPDKSGLPSDRFSAERTGGSVSTLTIQRTQQEDSAVYLCASSLAGRESSHEQYFGPGTRLTVT.

The V gene is TRBV7-9, the J gene TRBJ1-1; tentative D call: TRBD1 (5 bases). Per the germline V gene, CDR1 is SEHNR and CDR2 is FQNEAQ (reference sequence). There are 14 residues in the CDR3. V dropped 2 bases and J dropped 3 bases, with 10 bases sitting between them. CDR3 sequence reads: CASSLTGTYTEAFF. DNA for the CDR3: TGTGCCAGCAGCTTAACAGGAACTTACACTGAAGCTTTCTTT.

The V gene is TRBV6-1, the J gene TRBJ2-3, with TRBD2 matching 10 bases. V dropped 5 bases and J dropped 3; count of bases not matched to a gene: 5. Germline CDR1 is MNHNS and CDR2 is SASEGT. This CDR3 is built from 15 residues. The CDR3 DNA is TGTGCCAGCAGTCGGGTGACTAGCGGGACAGATACGCAGTATTTT. Protein sequence: CASSRVTSGTDTQYF.

The chain carries TRBV2 and TRBJ2-3, with 11 bases matching TRBD2. With 4 bases clipped from V and 1 base from J, the junction kept 4 bases outside the gene matches. The CDR3 has 16 amino acids. Germline assignment: CDR1 SNHLY and CDR2 FYNNEI. CDR3 residues: CASSGPGLAGTDTQYF. CDR3 DNA sequence: TGTGCCAGCAGTGGCCCGGGACTAGCGGGCACAGATACGCAGTATTTT. Full variable domain (remainder filled in from reference TRBV2 and TRBJ2-3): EPEVTQTPSHQVTQMGQEVILRCVPISNHLYFYWYRQILGQKVEFLVSFYNNEISEKSEIFDDQFSVERPDGSNFTLKIRSTKLEDSAMYFCASSGPGLAGTDTQYFGPGTRLTVL.

V is TRBV27 and J is TRBJ2-5; D is perhaps TRBD1 or TRBD2 (7 bases each). Looked up from germline, CDR1 is MNHEY and CDR2 is SMNVEV (reference sequence). This CDR3 is 16 amino acids long. V lost 2 bases to trimming and J lost 4 bases, with 17 bases between them. The CDR3 DNA follows: TGTGCCAGCAGTTTACTGGGCAGGGGGGGGGTAGAGACCCAGTACTTC. It codes for CASSLLGRGGVETQYF.

This chain connects TRBV7-9 to TRBJ2-1, with 12 bases identical to TRBD2. Germline V gives CDR1 SEHNR, CDR2 FQNEAQ (reference sequence). There are 16 residues in the CDR3. The V and J ends lost 7 bases and 8 bases, in that order; junction bases with no gene match: 12. CDR3 in DNA: TGTGCCAGCACCACCAAACTCAGACTAGCGGGAGATGAGCAGTTCTTC. Amino acids: CASTTKLRLAGDEQFF.

The chain links TRBV7-2 to TRBJ2-1, with D unresolved. Trimming removed 7 bases from V and 0 bases from J, with 7 bases in between. This CDR3 region has 13 residues. Germline V gene data show CDR1 as SGHTA and CDR2 as FQGNSA. CDR3 sequence reads: CASTRSSYNEQFF. CDR3 coding DNA: TGTGCCAGCACGAGGAGCTCCTACAATGAGCAGTTCTTC.

This clone came up once. V and J are TRBV15 and TRBJ2-1; 7 bases agree with TRBD2. V shed 0 bases, J shed 6 bases, and the junction held 5 bases outside the gene matches. The CDR3 runs 15 residues. Germline-derived CDR1 and CDR2 are LNHNV and YYDKDF (reference sequence). CDR3 in amino acids: CATSRDGASGNEQFF. In DNA, the CDR3 is TGTGCCACCAGCAGAGATGGCGCTAGCGGCAATGAGCAGTTCTTC.

The chain recombines TRBV19 with TRBJ1-2; 9 nucleotides agree with TRBD1. Per the germline V gene, CDR1 is LNHDA and CDR2 is SQIVND (reference sequence). The J segment lost 3 bases and the V segment lost 0 bases, leaving 2 bases of the junction unmatched. CDR3 size: 15 residues. DNA for the CDR3: TGTGCCAGTAGTATAGATGGGACAGGGTACTATGGCTACACCTTC. It is translated as CASSIDGTGYYGYTF.

This rearrangement joins TRBV28 to TRBJ1-3, with D hard to call. With 5 bases removed from V and 1 base from J, the gap between germline ends came to 18 bases. The CDR3 has 17 amino acids. Germline CDR1 MDHEN, CDR2 SYDVKM. The CDR3 sequence is CASSPPLRATSGNTIYF. The CDR3 DNA follows: TGTGCCAGCAGTCCACCGTTGAGGGCGACATCTGGAAACACCATATATTTT.

The V gene is TRBV11-3, the J gene TRBJ1-1, with 10 positions matching TRBD1. The CDR3 sequence is 17 residues long. V lost 5 bases and J lost 0; bases outside the gene matches: 9. The germline V gene encodes CDR1 SGHNT and CDR2 YENEEA. CDR3 loop: CASSPGGTGAVNTEAFF. Written as DNA, the CDR3 is TGTGCCAGCAGCCCAGGAGGGACAGGGGCGGTGAACACTGAAGCTTTCTTT.